These T cell receptor beta chains were read from a single sample in a study of OX40 agonist ivuxolimab in advanced cancers. Sequencing was performed with immunoSEQ multiplex PCR; in TCRdb, only in-frame clones are kept and a portion is missing. The table shows about 50,000 clones, with about nine tenths occurring only once. The sample here was CD4+ or CD8+ T cells sorted from blood, taken in a trial of the OX40 agonist ivuxolimab. Receptors were obtained from an adult with an advanced solid tumor such as melanoma, head and neck, liver or kidney cancer. CDR3s include the opening cysteine and the closing phenylalanine or tryptophan. Clone size is stated in some rows and not others, as once, few, many or a class when expanded.

V: TRBV5-1; size: -; J: TRBJ1-4; CDR3: CASSNRDRGKGNEKLFF
V: TRBV11-2; size: -; J: TRBJ2-7; CDR3: CASSLTGLSYEQYF
V: TRBV7-2; size: -; J: TRBJ2-3; CDR3: CASSFRTSGADTQYF
V: TRBV15; size: -; J: TRBJ1-1; CDR3: CATSRDLRAVRAFF
V: TRBV6-1; size: few; J: TRBJ2-7; CDR3: CASRPTIYEQYF
V: TRBV7-9; size: -; J: TRBJ2-5; CDR3: CASSLPWDQGGATQYF
V: TRBV4-3; size: -; J: TRBJ1-1; CDR3: CASSQEYSRDSFVMNTEAFF
V: TRBV10-3; size: -; J: TRBJ2-1; CDR3: CATFPSLSGNEQFF
V: TRBV25-1; size: -; J: TRBJ2-2; CDR3: CASSDSYRGPDTGELFF
V: TRBV4-1; size: -; J: TRBJ1-4; CDR3: CASSNTGSPNEKLFF
V: TRBV15; size: -; J: TRBJ2-2; CDR3: CATRQQAGTGELFF
V: TRBV12-2; size: once; J: TRBJ1-3; CDR3: CAEGHASGNTIYF
V: TRBV4-2; size: -; J: TRBJ1-3; CDR3: CASSPLGAFSGNTIYF
V: TRBV7-8; size: -; J: TRBJ2-7; CDR3: CASSLTYEQYF
V: TRBV7-2; size: -; J: TRBJ2-3; CDR3: CASSLVRGWTDTQYF
V: TRBV6-1; size: -; J: TRBJ1-5; CDR3: CASSRDRGSNQPQHF
V: TRBV4-1; size: -; J: TRBJ2-7; CDR3: CASSQGLAVSYEQYF
V: TRBV7-7; size: -; J: TRBJ2-3; CDR3: CASSSSGRFDTQYF
V: TRBV14; size: -; J: TRBJ2-5; CDR3: CASSQDQRRIQYF
V: TRBV28; size: -; J: TRBJ1-2; CDR3: CASSWFGAPTWNGYTF
V: TRBV6-6; size: -; J: TRBJ1-1; CDR3: CASSHSGYRNTEAFF
V: TRBV28; size: -; J: TRBJ1-5; CDR3: CASSSTGTGGAGQPQHF
V: TRBV18; size: few; J: TRBJ2-3; CDR3: CASSPNGLLFDTQYF
V: TRBV28; size: -; J: TRBJ2-4; CDR3: CASSSPLGLATTDIQYF